The rows below give T cell receptor beta chains drawn from one sample of a study of beta chain features in type 1 diabetes. The table came from immunoSEQ multiplex PCR; TCRdb's copy has only in-frame clones and leaves some out. Counted here are tens of thousands of clones, roughly 30% occurring once; the ten biggest clones make up about 0.48%. Sequenced material: stem cell memory CD4+ T cells from blood. These receptors originate from a young woman in good health. Each CDR3 is given with its conserved first and last residue. The D gene is left open where the match is weak. Size is stated for part of the rows, as once, few or many counts, or as a class when the clone is expanded.

d_gene: .; v_gene: TRBV14; j_gene: TRBJ1-2; len: 13; abundance: many; CDR3nt: TGTGCCAGCAGCCAAGACAGAACCTATGGCTACACCTTC; CDR3aa: CASSQDRTYGYTF
d_gene: .; v_gene: TRBV15; j_gene: TRBJ2-5; len: 17; abundance: few; CDR3nt: TGTGCCACCAGCCCCCGCCCGAGTGAGGCCCGGGCGGGGACCCAGTACTTC; CDR3aa: CATSPRPSEARAGTQYF
d_gene: .; v_gene: TRBV4-1; j_gene: TRBJ2-3; len: 14; abundance: .; CDR3nt: TGCGCCAGCAGCCAAGTTGAGGGTTTGCATACGCAGTATTTT; CDR3aa: CASSQVEGLHTQYF
d_gene: .; v_gene: TRBV29-1; j_gene: TRBJ2-1; len: 14; abundance: few; CDR3nt: TGCAGCGTGGGAAAGACAGACCAATACAATGAGCAGTTCTTC; CDR3aa: CSVGKTDQYNEQFF
d_gene: TRBD2; v_gene: TRBV7-8; j_gene: TRBJ2-1; len: 16; abundance: .; CDR3nt: TGTGCCAGCAGCTTAGGGGCTAGCGGGACTTACAATGAGCAGTTCTTC; CDR3aa: CASSLGASGTYNEQFF
d_gene: TRBD1; v_gene: TRBV5-4; j_gene: TRBJ1-1; len: 16; abundance: few; CDR3nt: TGTGCCAGCAGTATAGCGACAGGGGCACGAAACACTGAAGCTTTCTTT; CDR3aa: CASSIATGARNTEAFF
d_gene: .; v_gene: TRBV15; j_gene: TRBJ2-7; len: 14; abundance: .; CDR3nt: TGTGCCACCAGCAGAGATACAAGCTCCTACGAGCAGTACTTC; CDR3aa: CATSRDTSSYEQYF
d_gene: TRBD1; v_gene: TRBV5-1; j_gene: TRBJ2-1; len: 17; abundance: few; CDR3nt: TGCGCCAGCAGCTTGTTTTCGGGCCTGACAGGGGACAATGAGCAGTTCTTC; CDR3aa: CASSLFSGLTGDNEQFF
d_gene: .; v_gene: TRBV19; j_gene: TRBJ2-7; len: 14; abundance: once; CDR3nt: TGTGCCAGTAGTCAGACATATTCAGGCGACGAGCAGTACTTC; CDR3aa: CASSQTYSGDEQYF
d_gene: TRBD1; v_gene: TRBV2; j_gene: TRBJ1-5; len: 14; abundance: .; CDR3nt: TGTGCCAGCAGTGGGACAGGGGGCCGGCAGCCCCAGCATTTT; CDR3aa: CASSGTGGRQPQHF
d_gene: TRBD2; v_gene: TRBV5-1; j_gene: TRBJ2-7; len: 17; abundance: .; CDR3nt: TGCGCCAGCAGCTTGGCCGGGAGGATATTAAGGTCCTACGAGCAGTACTTC; CDR3aa: CASSLAGRILRSYEQYF
d_gene: .; v_gene: TRBV5-1; j_gene: TRBJ1-4; len: 15; abundance: .; CDR3nt: TGCGCCAGCAGCTTGGGACAGGAGGCTACGGGAAAACTGTTTTTT; CDR3aa: CASSLGQEATGKLFF
d_gene: .; v_gene: TRBV30; j_gene: TRBJ2-5; len: 12; abundance: few; CDR3nt: TGTGCCTGGAGTGGGGGGCCCGAGACCCAGTACTTC; CDR3aa: CAWSGGPETQYF
d_gene: TRBD2; v_gene: TRBV5-8; j_gene: TRBJ2-6; len: 20; abundance: .; CDR3nt: TGTGCCAGCAATTGGCCCACCCCCGGGACTAGGAGCTCTGGGGCCAACGTCCTGACTTTC; CDR3aa: CASNWPTPGTRSSGANVLTF
d_gene: TRBD2; v_gene: TRBV4-2; j_gene: TRBJ2-2; len: 17; abundance: few; CDR3nt: TGTGCCAGCAGCCTTGGAACTAGCGGGTCGAACACCGGGGAGCTGTTTTTT; CDR3aa: CASSLGTSGSNTGELFF
d_gene: .; v_gene: TRBV12-5; j_gene: TRBJ2-7; len: 14; abundance: .; CDR3nt: TGTGCTAGTGGTTTGCGGATAGGGGGGGACGAGCAGTACTTC; CDR3aa: CASGLRIGGDEQYF
d_gene: .; v_gene: TRBV5-1; j_gene: TRBJ2-1; len: 15; abundance: .; CDR3nt: TGCGCCAGCAGCTTGGGGGCAGGGCGATCGGCCATGCAGTTCTTC; CDR3aa: CASSLGAGRSAMQFF
d_gene: TRBD2; v_gene: TRBV11-1; j_gene: TRBJ2-3; len: 14; abundance: .; CDR3nt: TGTGCCAGCAGCACCCAGACTAGCGCAGATACGCAGTATTTT; CDR3aa: CASSTQTSADTQYF
d_gene: .; v_gene: TRBV5-6; j_gene: TRBJ2-7; len: 13; abundance: few; CDR3nt: TGTGCCAGCAGCTTTACTGACAGCTACGAGCAGTACTTC; CDR3aa: CASSFTDSYEQYF
d_gene: TRBD1; v_gene: TRBV19; j_gene: TRBJ1-1; len: 14; abundance: .; CDR3nt: TGTGCCAGTAGTCCCTGGGACAGTCATGTTGAAGCTTTCTTT; CDR3aa: CASSPWDSHVEAFF
d_gene: .; v_gene: TRBV30; j_gene: TRBJ2-5; len: 13; abundance: .; CDR3nt: TGTGCCTGGACGACTAGTCCTCAAGAGACCCAGTACTTC; CDR3aa: CAWTTSPQETQYF
d_gene: .; v_gene: TRBV5-4; j_gene: TRBJ2-7; len: 14; abundance: .; CDR3nt: TGTGCCAGCAGCCTCCTTGGGCGCTCCTACGAGCAGTACTTC; CDR3aa: CASSLLGRSYEQYF
d_gene: .; v_gene: TRBV10-3; j_gene: TRBJ1-2; len: 15; abundance: .; CDR3nt: TGTGCCATCAGTGAGTCGGGAGGCATCATCGGTGGCTACACCTTC; CDR3aa: CAISESGGIIGGYTF
d_gene: TRBD1; v_gene: TRBV19; j_gene: TRBJ2-7; len: 15; abundance: few; CDR3nt: TGTGCCAGTAGCCCTAGGACGGGACAGACCTACGAGCAGTACTTC; CDR3aa: CASSPRTGQTYEQYF
d_gene: TRBD2; v_gene: TRBV2; j_gene: TRBJ2-1; len: 15; abundance: .; CDR3nt: TGTGCCAGCAAAAGGGGTACTAGCGGGGGCGATGAGCAGTTCTTC; CDR3aa: CASKRGTSGGDEQFF
d_gene: TRBD2; v_gene: TRBV2; j_gene: TRBJ2-3; len: 15; abundance: .; CDR3nt: TGTGCCAGCAGTGTCTCTAGCGGGATCACAGATACGCAGTATTTT; CDR3aa: CASSVSSGITDTQYF
d_gene: .; v_gene: TRBV7-2; j_gene: TRBJ2-1; len: 17; abundance: few; CDR3nt: TGTGCCAGCAGCCTAGGCGGGGGCCCTATCTCCTACAATGAGCAGTTCTTC; CDR3aa: CASSLGGGPISYNEQFF
d_gene: .; v_gene: TRBV10-3; j_gene: TRBJ1-2; len: 13; abundance: .; CDR3nt: TGTGCCATCGGGAGGGTAATCATGGATGGCTACACCTTC; CDR3aa: CAIGRVIMDGYTF
d_gene: .; v_gene: TRBV10-3; j_gene: TRBJ1-6; len: 13; abundance: .; CDR3nt: TGTGCCATCAGTGAGTCCTTAAATTCACCCCTCCACTTT; CDR3aa: CAISESLNSPLHF
d_gene: TRBD1; v_gene: TRBV11-1; j_gene: TRBJ2-5; len: 14; abundance: few; CDR3nt: TGTGCCAGCAGCACCCAGACAGGGGTGGAGACCCAGTACTTC; CDR3aa: CASSTQTGVETQYF
d_gene: TRBD1; v_gene: TRBV6-6; j_gene: TRBJ2-7; len: 14; abundance: .; CDR3nt: TGTGCCAGCATCCAGGGACAGGGAGCCTACGAGCAGTACTTC; CDR3aa: CASIQGQGAYEQYF
d_gene: .; v_gene: TRBV5-4; j_gene: TRBJ1-2; len: 14; abundance: few; CDR3nt: TGTGCCAGCAGCACTACGGGATCGCGAGGTGGCTACACCTTC; CDR3aa: CASSTTGSRGGYTF
d_gene: .; v_gene: TRBV2; j_gene: TRBJ2-4; len: 15; abundance: .; CDR3nt: TGTGCCAGCACTCGGGTGGAGCTAGCCAAAAACATTCAGTACTTC; CDR3aa: CASTRVELAKNIQYF
d_gene: .; v_gene: TRBV19; j_gene: TRBJ1-1; len: 11; abundance: .; CDR3nt: TGCGGAGCTCGGGGAAACACTGAAGCTTTCTTT; CDR3aa: CGARGNTEAFF
d_gene: TRBD2; v_gene: TRBV29-1; j_gene: TRBJ2-3; len: 14; abundance: few; CDR3nt: TGCAGCGCCCTGGCTAGCGGCGTCACAGATACGCAGTATTTT; CDR3aa: CSALASGVTDTQYF
d_gene: .; v_gene: TRBV20-1; j_gene: TRBJ1-3; len: 11; abundance: .; CDR3nt: TGCAGTGCCCGAGCTGGAAACACCATATATTTT; CDR3aa: CSARAGNTIYF
d_gene: .; v_gene: TRBV7-9; j_gene: TRBJ2-2; len: 15; abundance: few; CDR3nt: TGTGCCAGCAGCCCCATGACAGCCTCCGCCGGGGAGCTGTTTTTT; CDR3aa: CASSPMTASAGELFF
d_gene: .; v_gene: TRBV7-3; j_gene: TRBJ2-1; len: 15; abundance: .; CDR3nt: TGTGCCAGCAGCTTATGGGCGGGGCCATACAATGAGCAGTTCTTC; CDR3aa: CASSLWAGPYNEQFF
d_gene: .; v_gene: TRBV4-1; j_gene: TRBJ2-7; len: 18; abundance: .; CDR3nt: TGCGCCAGCAGCCACACCCAGGGACCTCGGGGGGCTGCTACGGGGCAGTACTTC; CDR3aa: CASSHTQGPRGAATGQYF
d_gene: .; v_gene: TRBV2; j_gene: TRBJ2-3; len: 14; abundance: .; CDR3nt: TGTGCCAGCAGGCCGGGAAGGGGCACAGATACGCAGTATTTT; CDR3aa: CASRPGRGTDTQYF
d_gene: .; v_gene: TRBV7-2; j_gene: TRBJ1-1; len: 14; abundance: .; CDR3nt: TGTGCCAGCAGCTCCAGCAGAGGGAACACTGAAGCTTTCTTT; CDR3aa: CASSSSRGNTEAFF
d_gene: TRBD1; v_gene: TRBV5-4; j_gene: TRBJ2-3; len: 15; abundance: few; CDR3nt: TGTGCCAGCAGCCTTGACAGGGGTAGGTCAGATACGCAGTATTTT; CDR3aa: CASSLDRGRSDTQYF
d_gene: .; v_gene: TRBV4-3; j_gene: TRBJ2-5; len: 15; abundance: few; CDR3nt: TGCGCCAGCAGCCAAGATCTAGGAACTCAAGAGACCCAGTACTTC; CDR3aa: CASSQDLGTQETQYF